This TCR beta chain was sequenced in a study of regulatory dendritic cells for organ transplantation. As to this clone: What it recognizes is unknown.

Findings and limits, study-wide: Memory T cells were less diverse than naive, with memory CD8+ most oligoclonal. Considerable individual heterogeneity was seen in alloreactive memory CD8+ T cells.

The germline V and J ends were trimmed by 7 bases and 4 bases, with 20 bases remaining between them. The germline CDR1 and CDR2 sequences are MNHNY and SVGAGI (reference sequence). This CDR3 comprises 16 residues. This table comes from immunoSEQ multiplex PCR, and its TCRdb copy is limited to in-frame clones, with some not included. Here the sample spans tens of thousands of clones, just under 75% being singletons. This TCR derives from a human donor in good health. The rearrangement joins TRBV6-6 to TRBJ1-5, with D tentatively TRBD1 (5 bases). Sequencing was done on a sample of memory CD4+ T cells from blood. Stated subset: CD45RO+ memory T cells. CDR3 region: CASTLFSGHKNQPQHF. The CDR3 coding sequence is TGTGCCAGCACCCTATTTTCTGGACACAAGAATCAGCCCCAGCATTTT.